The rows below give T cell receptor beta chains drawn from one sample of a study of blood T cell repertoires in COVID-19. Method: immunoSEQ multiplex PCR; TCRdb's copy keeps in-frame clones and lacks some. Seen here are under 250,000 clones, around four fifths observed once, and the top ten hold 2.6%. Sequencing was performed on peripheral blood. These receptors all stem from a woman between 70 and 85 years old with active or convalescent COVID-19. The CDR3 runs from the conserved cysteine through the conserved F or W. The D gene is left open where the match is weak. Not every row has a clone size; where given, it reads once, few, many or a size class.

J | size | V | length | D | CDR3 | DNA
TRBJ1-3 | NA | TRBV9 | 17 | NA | CASSVGLGASSGNTIYF | TGTGCCAGCAGCGTAGGATTAGGGGCCAGCTCTGGAAACACCATATATTTT
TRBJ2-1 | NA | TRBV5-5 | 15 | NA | CASSLVGDSYNEQFF | TGTGCCAGCAGCTTGGTAGGGGATAGCTACAATGAGCAGTTCTTC
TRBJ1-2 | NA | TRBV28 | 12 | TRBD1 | CAEGTGGYGYTF | TGTGCCGAGGGGACAGGGGGTTATGGCTACACCTTC
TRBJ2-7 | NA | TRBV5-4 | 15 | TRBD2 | CASSFSGAIAYEQYF | TGTGCCAGCAGCTTTAGCGGGGCGATCGCCTACGAGCAGTACTTC
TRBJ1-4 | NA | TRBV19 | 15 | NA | CASSPPGTLGEKLFF | TGTGCCAGTAGCCCTCCCGGGACACTGGGGGAAAAACTGTTTTTT
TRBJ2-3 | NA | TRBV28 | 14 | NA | CASSLGQGTDTQYF | TGTGCCAGCAGCTTGGGCCAGGGCACAGATACGCAGTATTTT
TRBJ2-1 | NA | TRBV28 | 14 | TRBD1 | CASSQMTGGLEQFF | TGTGCCAGCAGCCAGATGACAGGGGGCCTTGAGCAGTTCTTC
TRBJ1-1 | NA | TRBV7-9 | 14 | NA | CASSFRKANTEAFF | TGTGCCAGCAGCTTCAGGAAAGCGAACACTGAAGCTTTCTTT
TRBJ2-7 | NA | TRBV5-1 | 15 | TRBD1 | CASSLGTGLAYEQYF | TGCGCCAGCAGCTTGGGGACAGGGTTGGCCTACGAGCAGTACTTC
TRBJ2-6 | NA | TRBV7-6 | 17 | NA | CASSLGIRGSGANVLTF | TGTGCCAGCAGCTTAGGCATCCGGGGGTCTGGGGCCAACGTCCTGACTTTC
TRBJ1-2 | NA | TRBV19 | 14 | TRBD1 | CASSLPGQGRGYTF | TGTGCCAGTAGTCTTCCGGGACAGGGAAGAGGCTACACCTTC
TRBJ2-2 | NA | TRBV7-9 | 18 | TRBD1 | CASSPRGPGTGGIGELFF | TGTGCCAGCAGCCCCCGAGGGCCCGGGACAGGGGGCATCGGGGAGCTGTTTTTT
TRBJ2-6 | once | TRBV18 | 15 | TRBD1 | CASSPKGQGANVLTF | TGTGCCAGCTCACCAAAGGGACAGGGGGCCAACGTCCTGACTTTC
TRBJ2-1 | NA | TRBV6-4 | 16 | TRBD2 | CASSDSKTSGPSEQFF | TGTGCCAGCAGTGACTCGAAGACTAGCGGCCCCAGTGAGCAGTTCTTC
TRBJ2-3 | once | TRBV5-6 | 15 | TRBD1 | CASSFRTGGTDTQYF | TGTGCCAGCAGCTTCAGGACAGGGGGCACAGATACGCAGTATTTT
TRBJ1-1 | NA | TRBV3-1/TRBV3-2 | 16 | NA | CASSQGVQGLNTEAFF | TGTGCCAGCAGCCAAGGGGTTCAGGGCCTGAACACTGAAGCTTTCTTT
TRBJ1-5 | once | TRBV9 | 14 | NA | CASSVGQGTWPQHF | TGTGCCAGCAGCGTAGGGCAGGGGACGTGGCCCCAGCATTTT
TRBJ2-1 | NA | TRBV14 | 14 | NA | CASSQDASYNEQFF | TGTGCCAGCAGCCAAGATGCGTCTTACAATGAGCAGTTCTTC
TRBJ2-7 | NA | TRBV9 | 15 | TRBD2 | CASSARDYQSYEQYF | TGTGCCAGCAGCGCCCGGGACTATCAATCCTACGAGCAGTACTTC
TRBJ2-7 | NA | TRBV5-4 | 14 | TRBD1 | CASSLRTGDYEQYF | TGTGCCAGCAGCTTACGAACAGGGGACTACGAGCAGTACTTC
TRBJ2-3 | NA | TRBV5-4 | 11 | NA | CASSSSDTQYF | TGTGCCAGCAGTTCCAGTGATACGCAGTATTTT
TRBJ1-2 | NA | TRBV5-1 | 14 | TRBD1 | CASSLDPGGLGYTF | TGCGCCAGCAGCTTGGACCCAGGGGGCCTTGGCTACACCTTC
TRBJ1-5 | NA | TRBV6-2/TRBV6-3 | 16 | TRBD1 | CASSYSRTGGRRPQHF | TGTGCCAGCAGTTACTCGAGGACAGGGGGTAGGCGGCCCCAGCATTTT
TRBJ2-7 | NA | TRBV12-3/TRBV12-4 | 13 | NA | CASQFSLANEQYF | TGTGCCAGCCAATTTAGTTTAGCGAACGAGCAGTACTTC